The 20 T cell receptor beta chains below come from one sample, sequenced in a study of identical twins. MiXCR, applied by TCRdb to the 5' RACE reads, yields one record per CDR3 protein. Of 700,000 or so distinct CDR3 sequences listed, around 8.6% are singletons. The data were also submitted as part of a second study, on yellow fever vaccine responses in identical twins.

Sequenced input: PBMCs. Receptors were obtained from a young woman in good health.

The table lists this clonotype with many counts. The chain couples TRBV15 to TRBJ2-2; 9 nucleotides align to TRBD1. The trim removed 0 bases at V and 5 bases at J, leaving 10 bases unmatched. The CDR3 is made up of 18 amino acids. Germline values: CDR1 LNHNV, CDR2 YYDKDF (reference sequence). CDR3 sequence: CATSRDRLQGARTGELFF. The DNA of the CDR3 is TGTGCCACCAGCAGAGATCGGTTACAGGGGGCGCGTACCGGGGAGCTGTTTTTT. The entire variable domain, with the rest obtained from reference TRBV15 and TRBJ2-2, is as follows: DAMVIQNPRYQVTQFGKPVTLSCSQTLNHNVMYWYQQKSSQAPKLLFHYYDKDFNNEADTPDNFQSRRPNTSFCFLDIRSPGLGDTAMYLCATSRDRLQGARTGELFFGEGSRLTVL.

This clonotype was detected many times. This chain links TRBV12-3 or TRBV12-4 with TRBJ2-4; D gene ambiguous. The V end lost 3 bases, the J end lost 5 bases, and 8 bases lay between the germline ends. The CDR3 is 13 residues long. The CDR3 spells CASSFSWQNIQYF. The CDR3 bases are TGTGCCAGCAGTTTTTCCTGGCAAAACATTCAGTACTTC.

V gene TRBV11-3 combines with J gene TRBJ2-1; TRBD2 matches 10 bases. Germline CDR1 SGHNT, CDR2 YENEEA. J was trimmed by 7 bases and V by 0 bases; bases with no gene match: 6. CDR3 length equals 16 residues. The CDR3 loop reads CASSLDGLAGVNEQFF. The CDR3 coding sequence is TGTGCCAGCAGCTTAGATGGGCTAGCGGGAGTGAATGAGCAGTTCTTC. Supplemented by reference TRBV11-3 and TRBJ2-1, the full variable domain reads EAGVVQSPRYKIIEKKQPVAFWCNPISGHNTLYWYLQNLGQGPELLIRYENEEAVDDSQLPKDRFSAERLKGVDSTLKIQPAELGDSAVYLCASSLDGLAGVNEQFFGPGTRLTVL.

This clonotype was observed at least ten times. V is TRBV5-6 and J is TRBJ2-2; 10 bases are a match to TRBD1. CDR3 size: 15 residues. With V trimmed by 4 bases and J by 6 bases, 6 bases remained unmatched. CDR1 and CDR2 (germline): SGHDT, YYEEEE. CDR3 sequence: CASSLLDRGAGELFF. The CDR3 DNA follows: TGTGCCAGCAGCCTTTTGGACAGGGGGGCCGGGGAGCTGTTTTTT.

This chain connects TRBV20-1 to TRBJ2-3; D call uncertain. Germline loops: CDR1 DFQATT, CDR2 SNEGSKA (reference sequence). Trimming took off 4 bases at V and 6 bases at J, with 8 bases between the two ends. The CDR3 extends over 11 amino acids. This CDR3 reads CSATNSDTQYF. CDR3 bases: TGCAGTGCTACAAACTCGGATACGCAGTATTTT.

The table lists this clonotype with a few counts. This rearrangement joins TRBV6-5 to TRBJ2-7, with D possibly called TRBD1 or TRBD2 (5 bases each). V shed 3 bases and J shed 7 bases, with 19 bases lying between them. This CDR3 has 15 amino acids. CDR1 and CDR2 (germline): MNHEY, SVGAGI. The CDR3 DNA sequence: TGTGCCAGCAGTTATCGGGGCTCGAATTCAGAAGAGCAGTACTTC. Residues: CASSYRGSNSEEQYF.

This clonotype was seen ten or more times. The chain couples TRBV6-5 to TRBJ2-3; no definite D call. This CDR3 is 14 amino acids long. Deletions cut 7 bases from V and 1 base from J, with 12 bases between. Germline CDR1 is MNHEY and CDR2 is SVGAGI. The CDR3 sequence is CASTSSGGTDTQYF. CDR3 in DNA: TGTGCCAGCACTTCCAGTGGGGGCACAGATACGCAGTATTTT.

This clonotype appeared many times. J is TRBJ2-1 and V is TRBV5-1; 11 bases align to TRBD2. The germline CDR1 and CDR2 sequences are SGHRS and YFSETQ. The CDR3 covers 15 residues. Trimming at V came to 0 bases and at J to 4 bases, leaving 0 bases not matched to a gene. The chain's CDR3 is CASSLGTSGYNEQFF. CDR3 sequence (DNA): TGCGCCAGCAGCTTGGGGACTAGCGGGTACAATGAGCAGTTCTTC.

The chain couples TRBV20-1 to TRBJ2-3, with 7 bases fitting TRBD2. CDR3 length: 15 amino acids. Germline CDR1 DFQATT, CDR2 SNEGSKA (reference sequence). The V and J ends lost 5 bases and 5 bases, in that order; junction bases with no gene match: 13. The CDR3 DNA sequence: TGCAGTGCTGGCGGGGGTTCGGTTGGGGAAGATACGCAGTATTTT. This translates into CSAGGGSVGEDTQYF.

The rearrangement joins TRBV27 to TRBJ2-7; 9 bases are shared with TRBD2. This CDR3 contains 16 residues. Per germline, CDR1 MNHEY and CDR2 SMNVEV (reference sequence). Germline trimming cut 4 bases from V and 3 bases from J; bases unmatched to any gene: 10. The DNA for the CDR3 is TGTGCCAGCAGTTCGTCTAGCGGGGATCCTTTCTACGAGCAGTACTTC. Translating it yields CASSSSSGDPFYEQYF.

This clonotype was recorded a few times. The chain has TRBV6-5 and TRBJ2-1; D possibly corresponds to TRBD2 (6 bases). This CDR3 has 14 residues. Looked up from germline, CDR1 is MNHEY and CDR2 is SVGAGI. With 4 bases removed from V and 8 bases from J, the gap between germline ends came to 15 bases. The CDR3 sequence is CASSWGLGLYEQFF. CDR3 nucleotide sequence: TGTGCCAGCAGTTGGGGACTGGGACTCTATGAGCAGTTCTTC.

This clonotype was seen many times. The genes are TRBV4-3 and TRBJ2-7; the match to TRBD2 covers 13 bases. Germline assignment: CDR1 LGHNA and CDR2 YSLEER. Trimming removed 4 bases from V and 3 bases from J; junction bases left unmatched: 3. This CDR3 is built from 15 residues. CDR3 bases: TGCGCCAGCAGCCCACGACTAGCGGGAGGCTACGAGCAGTACTTC. This sequence encodes CASSPRLAGGYEQYF.

In its sample, this clonotype was seen many times. The V and J genes are TRBV27 and TRBJ2-5; 12 positions match TRBD1. The CDR3 contains 15 residues. With 6 bases clipped from V and 4 bases from J, the junction kept 6 bases outside the gene matches. CDR1 is MNHEY and CDR2 is SMNVEV in the germline V gene (reference sequence). Written as DNA, the CDR3 is TGTGCCAGCAGCACGGGACAGGGGGCCCGAGAGACCCAGTACTTC. It yields the protein CASSTGQGARETQYF.

In its sample, this clonotype was seen a few times. This rearrangement joins TRBV20-1 to TRBJ2-2; possibly TRBD1 or TRBD2 for D (5 bases each). From germline, CDR1 is DFQATT and CDR2 SNEGSKA (reference sequence). V lost 6 bases to trimming and J lost 6 bases, with 17 bases between them. The CDR3 totals 14 residues. The CDR3 coding sequence is TGCAGTGCCGCATCGGGACCCCCCGCCGGGGAGCTGTTTTTT. Amino acids: CSAASGPPAGELFF.

The genes are TRBV4-3 and TRBJ2-3, with 14 bases aligning to TRBD2. V was clipped by 1 base and J by 5 bases; unmatched bases: 5. There are 17 residues in the CDR3. The germline V gene has CDR1 LGHNA and CDR2 YSLEER. The CDR3 sequence: CASSQARGTSGRDTQYF. CDR3 DNA: TGCGCCAGCAGCCAAGCTCGTGGGACTAGCGGGAGAGATACGCAGTATTTT.

The chain joins TRBV20-1 to TRBJ2-7; D unresolved. The V gene lost 2 bases and the J gene lost 7 bases, with 15 bases spanning the gap. The CDR3 runs 13 residues. The germline V gene has CDR1 DFQATT and CDR2 SNEGSKA (reference sequence). The CDR3 nucleotides read TGCAGTGCTAGAAAGGGCGGAATACCAGAGCAGTACTTC. Its translation: CSARKGGIPEQYF.

This clonotype was counted at least ten times. V gene TRBV5-1 combines with J gene TRBJ2-5, with TRBD2 identical over 8 bases. The V gene end was trimmed by 1 base and the J gene end by 2 bases; junction bases not matched to a gene: 4. Germline V gene lookup returns CDR1 SGHRS and CDR2 YFSETQ. This CDR3 contains 15 residues. The CDR3 region is CASSLTLAAQETQYF. As DNA, the CDR3 is TGCGCCAGCAGCTTGACACTAGCGGCTCAAGAGACCCAGTACTTC.

The chain uses TRBV3-1 and TRBJ2-7; possibly TRBD1 or TRBD2 for D (5 bases each). V shed 2 bases and J shed 3 bases, with 26 bases lying between them. Germline CDR1 is LGHDT and CDR2 is YNNKEL (reference sequence). The CDR3 covers 19 residues. The CDR3 coding sequence is TGTGCCAGCAGCCAAAAACGCTTGGGACCCTTCATCAATGGCTACGAGCAGTACTTC. This sequence encodes CASSQKRLGPFINGYEQYF.

The chain is built from TRBV7-2 and TRBJ2-1; D possibly corresponds to TRBD2 (5 bases). There are 13 residues in the CDR3. V lost 5 bases and J lost 6, with 11 bases in between. Per germline, CDR1 SGHTA and CDR2 FQGNSA. CDR3 protein: CASSMGVFNEQFF. The CDR3 nucleotides read TGTGCCAGCAGCATGGGAGTCTTCAATGAGCAGTTCTTC.

The V gene is TRBV10-3, the J gene TRBJ2-1; D may correspond to TRBD1 or TRBD2 (5 bases each). V was pared by 10 bases and J by 6 bases, with 10 bases between. Germline values: CDR1 ENHRY, CDR2 SYGVKD. The CDR3 consists of 11 residues. The CDR3 DNA reads as TGTGCCACCCGGGACGGCAATGAGCAGTTCTTC. Its translation: CATRDGNEQFF.